The clone carrying this T cell receptor beta chain was seen once. The table came from immunoSEQ multiplex PCR; TCRdb's copy has only in-frame clones and leaves some out. The data show around 190,000 clones, more than 80% seen once. The data were taken from a study of blood T cell repertoires in COVID-19. Looking at the study overall: In each case, the material was cDNA or gDNA derived from T cells, B-cell-depleted T cells, or PBMCs.

Trimming removed 5 bases from V and 5 bases from J, with 12 bases in between. The CDR3 runs 13 residues. CDR1 is SGHTA and CDR2 is FQGTGA in the germline V gene. The sample taken for sequencing was peripheral blood. This sequence joins TRBV7-3 and TRBJ1-1; tentative D call: TRBD1 (6 bases). This sequence was found in a woman between 40 and 55 years old with COVID-19, enrolled during active disease. The CDR3 coding sequence is TGTGCCAGCAGCACAGGGCCAGCAACTGAAGCTTTCTTT. Translating it yields CASSTGPATEAFF.